The 32 T cell receptor beta chains listed next were all sequenced from one sample in a study of shared clonotypes between healthy human individuals (dated by TCRdb to 2018 to 2020). Library method: the immunoSEQ multiplex PCR assay. TCRdb provides this immuneACCESS table in a form limited to in-frame rearrangements. Some clones are lacking; in checked studies, under half of them reflect an unresolved V gene, and why the rest are absent is not known. Here the sample has about 1 million clones; 70% to 80% occur a single time. Of the sample, approximately 1.5% falls within the top ten clones. Material: memory CD4+ T cells sorted from blood. In light of the paper, this sample's cell subset or site label describes: CD45RA-negative fraction. The receptors come from a man between 18 and 29 years old in good health.

This clone was seen a handful of times. The chain is built from TRBV6-1 and TRBJ1-5; possible D gene TRBD1, 5 bases. The germline V gene encodes CDR1 MNHNS and CDR2 SASEGT. The CDR3 loop spans 14 amino acids. V was trimmed by 10 bases and J by 11 bases, leaving 24 bases between them. Written as DNA, the CDR3 is TGTGCCACCGCAGGGCAGGGCCCCACGGGGGCCCAGCATTTT. This codes for CATAGQGPTGAQHF.

The chain carries TRBV9 and TRBJ2-1; TRBD1 agrees at 9 bases. The junction had 9 bases not matched to a gene; V was cut back by 0 bases and J by 2 bases. Germline V gene data show CDR1 as SGDLS and CDR2 as YYNGEE. The CDR3 has 18 amino acids. The CDR3 DNA reads as TGTGCCAGCAGCGTAGGAGGAACAGGGGGCAGCGCCTACAATGAGCAGTTCTTC. It encodes CASSVGGTGGSAYNEQFF.

V usage is TRBV5-1 and J usage is TRBJ2-1; TRBD2 matches 9 bases. In germline, CDR1 is SGHRS, CDR2 YFSETQ. This CDR3 comprises 14 residues. Unmatched junction bases numbered 6, after V lost 4 bases and J lost 7 bases. The CDR3 protein is CASSPSSGMNEQFF. CDR3 nucleotides: TGCGCCAGCAGCCCCTCTAGCGGGATGAATGAGCAGTTCTTC.

This clone was found once. The V gene is TRBV6-6, the J gene TRBJ1-2; D perhaps matches TRBD1 (6 bases). The CDR3 extends over 14 amino acids. Germline-derived CDR1 and CDR2 are MNHNY and SVGAGI (reference sequence). Trimming left V 2 bases short and J 4 bases short, with 11 bases between. The CDR3 loop reads CASSYRQGTYGYTF. As DNA, the CDR3 is TGTGCCAGCAGTTACAGGCAGGGGACCTATGGCTACACCTTC.

This chain connects TRBV4-3 to TRBJ2-1, with 10 bases that match TRBD2. Trimming removed 2 bases from V and 7 bases from J; junction bases left unmatched: 8. The CDR3 totals 16 residues. The germline V gene encodes CDR1 LGHNA and CDR2 YSLEER. In DNA, the CDR3 is TGCGCCAGCAGCCAAAACGAACTAGCGGGATATAATGAGCAGTTCTTC. This gives the protein CASSQNELAGYNEQFF.

V and J are TRBV5-1 and TRBJ1-4, with 7 nucleotides matching TRBD1. The CDR3 has 14 residues. J gave up 7 bases and V 4 bases, and 7 bases lay outside the gene matches. Per the germline V gene, CDR1 is SGHRS and CDR2 is YFSETQ. The CDR3 here is CASSDPGQTEKLFF. In nucleotides, the CDR3 is TGCGCCAGCAGCGACCCGGGACAGACTGAAAAACTGTTTTTT.

CDR3 amino acids: CASSDGGRHYNEQFF. The CDR3 DNA sequence: TGTGCCAGCAGTGACGGGGGGCGCCATTACAATGAGCAGTTCTTC. V and J are TRBV6-4 and TRBJ2-1; D tentatively fits TRBD1 or TRBD2 (6 bases each). Germline values: CDR1 MRHNA, CDR2 SNTAGT. The V gene lost 2 bases and the J gene lost 4 bases, with 12 bases spanning the gap. The CDR3 is 15 residues long.

This clone was seen at least ten times. Other DNA sequences in this sample translate to the same CDR3. The chain links TRBV6-1 to TRBJ1-5; D unclear. There are 15 residues in the CDR3. Germline CDR1 and CDR2: MNHNS and SASEGT. V was shortened by 1 base and J by 0 bases, with 7 bases between the two germline ends. Here the CDR3 reads CASSEGTDSNQPQHF. For the CDR3, the DNA is TGTGCCAGCAGTGAAGGGACCGATAGCAATCAGCCCCAGCATTTT.

The chain links TRBV28 to TRBJ2-1; 10 bases map to TRBD2. The CDR3 is 16 amino acids. V trimming: 7 bases; J trimming: 5 bases; junction bases outside the gene matches: 11. CDR1 and CDR2 from the germline V gene are MDHEN and SYDVKM. The CDR3 sequence is CASNRGGLAPNNEQFF. The CDR3 DNA is TGTGCCAGCAACCGGGGGGGACTAGCGCCCAACAATGAGCAGTTCTTC.

There are a few counts of this clone. The genes are TRBV10-3 and TRBJ1-2; D call uncertain. V was shortened by 10 bases and J by 8 bases, with 20 bases between the two germline ends. Germline CDR1 ENHRY, CDR2 SYGVKD. The CDR3 runs to 13 residues. The CDR3 is CATDTGMEEGYTF. Written as DNA, the CDR3 is TGTGCCACCGACACGGGGATGGAGGAGGGCTACACCTTC.

The gene calls are TRBV4-3 and TRBJ2-3; a weak D match, TRBD1 (6 bases). Germline CDR1 LGHNA, CDR2 YSLEER. The CDR3 sequence is 15 residues long. V was trimmed by 1 base and J by 4 bases, leaving 12 bases between them. The CDR3 spells CASSQVVRGSDTQYF. CDR3 coding DNA: TGCGCCAGCAGCCAAGTAGTCAGGGGCTCAGATACGCAGTATTTT.

The CDR3 loop is CASRRGEMTVGYF. CDR3 sequence (DNA): TGTGCCAGCAGGAGGGGGGAGATGACTGTGGGGTACTTC. The J gene is TRBJ2-7, the V gene TRBV2; D possibly uses TRBD1 or TRBD2 (6 bases each). CDR1 and CDR2 (germline): SNHLY, FYNNEI. V lost 6 bases to trimming and J lost 12 bases, with 21 bases between them. The CDR3 runs to 13 residues.

The count of this clone is one. CDR3 loop: CASSPPGWGGETQYF. CDR3 nucleotide sequence: TGTGCCAGCAGCCCCCCAGGCTGGGGAGGCGAGACCCAGTACTTC. The chain couples TRBV5-4 to TRBJ2-5, with D perhaps TRBD2 (6 bases). CDR1 is SGHNT, CDR2 YYREEE, per germline (reference sequence). CDR3 length: 15 residues. Trimming pared 4 bases from V and 5 bases from J, leaving 18 bases between.

The chain links TRBV5-1 to TRBJ2-7; D possibly corresponds to TRBD2 (5 bases). Per the germline V gene, CDR1 is SGHRS and CDR2 is YFSETQ. V was shortened by 2 bases and J by 6 bases, with 9 bases between the two germline ends. There are 12 residues in the CDR3. The CDR3 DNA is TGCGCCAGCAGCTTTCCCAGCGGCGAGCAGTACTTC. Translating it yields CASSFPSGEQYF.

This chain joins TRBV6-5 and TRBJ1-1; 7 nucleotides align to TRBD1. Germline V gives CDR1 MNHEY, CDR2 SVGAGI. The ends lost 10 bases at V and 5 bases at J; junction bases unmatched: 7. The CDR3 runs 12 residues. The CDR3: CATFRGSTEAFF. As DNA, the CDR3 is TGTGCCACCTTCAGGGGGTCGACTGAAGCTTTCTTT.

This clone was detected only a few times. The rearrangement links TRBV9 to TRBJ1-1; 12 nucleotides agree with TRBD1. CDR3 length: 16 residues. From germline, CDR1 is SGDLS and CDR2 YYNGEE. The junction had 8 bases not matched to a gene; V was cut back by 4 bases and J by 4 bases. CDR3 DNA: TGTGCCAGCAGCCCGGGACAGGGGGCCCCCCGCACTGAAGCTTTCTTT. Amino acids: CASSPGQGAPRTEAFF.

V gene TRBV5-1 combines with J gene TRBJ2-2; 7 bases are shared with TRBD1. CDR1 and CDR2 from the germline V gene are SGHRS and YFSETQ. V lost 4 bases, J lost 5 bases, and 8 bases stayed unmatched. CDR3 length: 15 amino acids. CDR3 DNA sequence: TGCGCCAGCAGCCCTGACAGGGTTTCAACCGGGGAGCTGTTTTTT. Encoded protein: CASSPDRVSTGELFF.

V and J are TRBV5-4 and TRBJ2-3; TRBD2 is a possible D gene (7 bases). V lost 4 bases to trimming and J lost 5 bases, with 23 bases between them. The CDR3 covers 17 residues. Germline V lookup: CDR1 SGHNT, CDR2 YYREEE (reference sequence). The CDR3 DNA reads TGTGCCAGCAGCCGTCTCGGTGGGGGGGGCGCGGAAGATACGCAGTATTTT. This sequence encodes CASSRLGGGGAEDTQYF.

The V call is TRBV5-4, the J call TRBJ1-1; perhaps TRBD1 as D (5 bases). With 4 bases removed from V and 4 bases from J, the gap between germline ends came to 14 bases. CDR3 length: 14 amino acids. Looked up from germline, CDR1 is SGHNT and CDR2 is YYREEE (reference sequence). The CDR3 DNA follows: TGTGCCAGCAGCCTTTTGGGGGTGGGCACTGAAGCTTTCTTT. It codes for CASSLLGVGTEAFF.

This clone was recorded a few times. V and J are TRBV20-1 and TRBJ2-5; D not resolved. Germline CDR1 is DFQATT and CDR2 is SNEGSKA (reference sequence). The CDR3 is 11 residues long. V lost 6 bases and J lost 2, with 7 bases in between. The CDR3 DNA reads as TGCAGTGCCACGGAACAAGAGACCCAGTACTTC. It specifies CSATEQETQYF.

The chain joins TRBV7-9 to TRBJ1-1, with D possibly TRBD1 on 6 matching bases. Germline V gives CDR1 SEHNR, CDR2 FQNEAQ (reference sequence). Trimming left V 6 bases short and J 3 bases short, with 11 bases between. The CDR3 sequence is 13 residues long. This CDR3 reads CASSTGYDTEAFF. The CDR3 coding sequence is TGTGCCAGCAGTACAGGGTACGACACTGAAGCTTTCTTT.

The chain couples TRBV2 to TRBJ2-1; TRBD2 agrees at 7 bases. Germline CDR1 SNHLY, CDR2 FYNNEI. The CDR3 consists of 15 residues. Losses at the gene ends were 6 bases for V and 0 bases for J; bases not matched to a gene: 5. The CDR3 DNA follows: TGTGCCAGCAGAGGGCGGGAGAGCTCCTACAATGAGCAGTTCTTC. Translation gives CASRGRESSYNEQFF.

This clone was recorded a few times. The gene calls are TRBV30 and TRBJ2-5, with unresolved D. This CDR3 spans 14 amino acids. Trimming removed 1 base from V and 5 bases from J, with 14 bases in between. Germline assignment: CDR1 GTSNPN and CDR2 SVGIG (reference sequence). The CDR3 here is CAWSGAGRLETQYF. CDR3 nucleotides: TGTGCCTGGAGTGGTGCCGGCAGGCTGGAGACCCAGTACTTC.

The chain couples TRBV2 to TRBJ2-2; possible D gene TRBD1, 5 bases. Looked up from germline, CDR1 is SNHLY and CDR2 is FYNNEI. With 5 bases removed from V and 6 bases from J, the gap between germline ends came to 7 bases. The CDR3 consists of 12 residues. CDR3 nucleotides: TGTGCCAGCAGTACACAGGCCGGGGAGCTGTTTTTT. The encoded protein is CASSTQAGELFF.

This chain links TRBV15 with TRBJ2-6; 9 nucleotides agree with TRBD1. Germline CDR1 LNHNV, CDR2 YYDKDF (reference sequence). The trim removed 1 base at V and 9 bases at J, leaving 7 bases unmatched. The CDR3 consists of 16 residues. This CDR3 reads CATSRGPTGGDNVLTF. CDR3 in DNA: TGTGCCACCAGCAGAGGCCCCACAGGGGGCGACAACGTCCTGACTTTC.

The table lists this clone with many counts. The same CDR3 can be traced to other DNA sequences in this sample. The chain employs TRBV10-3 and TRBJ1-4; D is unresolved. V was pared by 0 bases and J by 5 bases, with 4 bases between. The CDR3 extends over 13 amino acids. Germline loops: CDR1 ENHRY, CDR2 SYGVKD. CDR3 bases: TGTGCCATCAGTGAGTCAGCGAATGAAAAACTGTTTTTT. It is translated as CAISESANEKLFF.

The rearrangement links TRBV10-2 to TRBJ1-5; no clear D. The germline CDR1 and CDR2 sequences are WSHSY and SAAADI. CDR3 length: 13 amino acids. Between the trimmed V and J ends, which lost 6 bases and 0 bases, there was a span of 6 bases. CDR3: CASRDYSNQPQHF. The DNA for the CDR3 is TGCGCCAGCAGGGACTATAGCAATCAGCCCCAGCATTTT.

The chain links TRBV19 to TRBJ1-6, with a possible D match to TRBD1 (6 bases). The CDR3 contains 15 residues. The germline gives CDR1 LNHDA, CDR2 SQIVND (reference sequence). V was pared by 4 bases and J by 7 bases, with 14 bases between. This CDR3 is CASSTAQGRNSPLHF. As DNA, the CDR3 is TGTGCCAGTAGTACCGCTCAGGGGCGGAATTCACCCCTCCACTTT.

This chain connects TRBV11-2 to TRBJ2-7, with 14 bases that match TRBD2. The trim removed 5 bases at V and 5 bases at J, leaving 2 bases unmatched. Germline V lookup: CDR1 SGHAT, CDR2 FQNNGV. CDR3 length equals 14 residues. CDR3 amino acids: CASSPGLAGDEQYF. The DNA for the CDR3 is TGTGCCAGCAGCCCGGGACTAGCGGGAGACGAGCAGTACTTC. The whole variable domain, remainder taken from reference TRBV11-2 and TRBJ2-7, is EAGVAQSPRYKIIEKRQSVAFWCNPISGHATLYWYQQILGQGPKLLIQFQNNGVVDDSQLPKDRFSAERLKGVDSTLKIQPAKLEDSAVYLCASSPGLAGDEQYFGPGTRLTVT.

This rearrangement joins TRBV28 to TRBJ1-2, with D possibly being TRBD1 (6 bases). The CDR3 sequence is 16 residues long. The germline V gene encodes CDR1 MDHEN and CDR2 SYDVKM. V lost 4 bases, J lost 2 bases, and 17 bases lay in between. CDR3 in DNA: TGTGCCAGCAGTTCCGCTCCAGGGGATGGGAACTATGGCTACACCTTC. It encodes CASSSAPGDGNYGYTF.

The chain combines TRBV28 with TRBJ2-1, with 8 bases aligning to TRBD2. CDR3 length: 17 amino acids. Germline-derived CDR1 and CDR2 are MDHEN and SYDVKM. The junction had 16 bases not matched to a gene; V was cut back by 6 bases and J by 6 bases. DNA for the CDR3: TGTGCCAGCAGCGACATATTTAGCGGGACGGCCTCCAATGAGCAGTTCTTC. It yields the protein CASSDIFSGTASNEQFF. Full variable domain (missing parts from reference TRBV28 and TRBJ2-1): DVKVTQSSRYLVKRTGEKVFLECVQDMDHENMFWYRQDPGLGLRLIYFSYDVKMKEKGDIPEGYSVSREKKERFSLILESASTNQTSMYLCASSDIFSGTASNEQFFGPGTRLTVL.

Of note for this clone: The same CDR3 also results from other DNA sequences found in this sample. The J gene is TRBJ1-3, the V gene TRBV30; D gene uncertain. The ends were cut back, 0 bases at V and 0 bases at J, with 9 bases in the middle. This CDR3 comprises 15 residues. The V gene's germline CDR1 is GTSNPN and CDR2 SVGIG (reference sequence). CDR3 DNA: TGTGCCTGGAGTGTACTAGGCAACTCTGGAAACACCATATATTTT. This translates into CAWSVLGNSGNTIYF.